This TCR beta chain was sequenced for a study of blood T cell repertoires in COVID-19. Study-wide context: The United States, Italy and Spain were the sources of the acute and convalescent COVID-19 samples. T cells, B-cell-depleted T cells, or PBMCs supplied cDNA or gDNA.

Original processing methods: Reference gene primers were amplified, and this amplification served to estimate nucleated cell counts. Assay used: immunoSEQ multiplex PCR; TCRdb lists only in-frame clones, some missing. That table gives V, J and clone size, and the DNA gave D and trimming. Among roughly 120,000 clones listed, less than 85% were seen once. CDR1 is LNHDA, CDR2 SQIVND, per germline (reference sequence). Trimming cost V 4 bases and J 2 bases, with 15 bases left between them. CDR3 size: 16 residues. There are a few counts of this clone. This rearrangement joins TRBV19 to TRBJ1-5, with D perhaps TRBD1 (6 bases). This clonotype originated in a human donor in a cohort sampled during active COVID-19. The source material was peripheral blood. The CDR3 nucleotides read TGTGCCAGTAGTACCCTCGGGCACAGGGGCAATCAGCCCCAGCATTTT. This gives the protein CASSTLGHRGNQPQHF.